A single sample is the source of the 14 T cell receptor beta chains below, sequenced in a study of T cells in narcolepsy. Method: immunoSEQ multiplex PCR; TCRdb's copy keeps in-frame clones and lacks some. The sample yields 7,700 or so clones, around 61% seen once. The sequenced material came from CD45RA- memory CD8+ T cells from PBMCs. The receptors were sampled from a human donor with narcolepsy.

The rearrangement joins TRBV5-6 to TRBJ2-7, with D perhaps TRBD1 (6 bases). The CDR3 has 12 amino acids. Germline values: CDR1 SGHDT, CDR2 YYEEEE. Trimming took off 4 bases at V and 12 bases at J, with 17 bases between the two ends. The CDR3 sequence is CASSAQGNVPYF. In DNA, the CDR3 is TGTGCCAGCAGCGCACAGGGAAATGTTCCGTACTTC.

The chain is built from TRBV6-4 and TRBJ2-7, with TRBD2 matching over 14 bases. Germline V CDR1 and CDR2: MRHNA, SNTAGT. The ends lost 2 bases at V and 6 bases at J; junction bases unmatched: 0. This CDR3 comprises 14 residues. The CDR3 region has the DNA TGTGCCAGCAGTGACGGGACTAGCGGGGGCGAGCAGTACTTC. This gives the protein CASSDGTSGGEQYF.

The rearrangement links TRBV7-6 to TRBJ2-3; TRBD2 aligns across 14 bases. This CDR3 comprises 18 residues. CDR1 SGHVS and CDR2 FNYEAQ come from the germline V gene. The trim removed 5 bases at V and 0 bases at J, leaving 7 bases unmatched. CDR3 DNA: TGTGCCAGCAGCGGACCGGGACTAGCGGGGGCCAGCACAGATACGCAGTATTTT. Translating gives CASSGPGLAGASTDTQYF.

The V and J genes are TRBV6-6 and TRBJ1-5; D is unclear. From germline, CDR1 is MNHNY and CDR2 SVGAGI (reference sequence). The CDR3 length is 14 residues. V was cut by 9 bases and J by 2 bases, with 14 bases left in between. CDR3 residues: CASQAGVGNQPQHF. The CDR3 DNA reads TGTGCCAGTCAGGCCGGAGTAGGCAATCAGCCCCAGCATTTT.

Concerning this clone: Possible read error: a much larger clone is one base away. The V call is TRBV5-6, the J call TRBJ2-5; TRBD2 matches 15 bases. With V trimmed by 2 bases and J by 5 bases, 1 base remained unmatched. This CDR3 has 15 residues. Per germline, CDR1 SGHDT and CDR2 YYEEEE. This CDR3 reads CASSFGTSGGETQYF. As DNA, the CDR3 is TGTGCCAGCAGCTTTGGGACTAGCGGGGGGGAGACCCAGTACTTC. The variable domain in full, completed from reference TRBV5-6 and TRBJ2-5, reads DAGVTQSPTHLIKTRGQQVTLRCSPKSGHDTVSWYQQALGQGPQFIFQYYEEEERQRGNFPDRFSGHQFPNYSSELNVNALLLGDSALYLCASSFGTSGGETQYFGPGTRLLVL.

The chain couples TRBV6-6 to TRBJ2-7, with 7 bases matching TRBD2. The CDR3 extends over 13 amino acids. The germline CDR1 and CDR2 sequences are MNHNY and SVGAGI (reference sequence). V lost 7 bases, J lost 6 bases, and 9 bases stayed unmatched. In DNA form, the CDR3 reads TGTGCCAGCAACGCCCCGACGGGAGGCGAGCAGTACTTC. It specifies CASNAPTGGEQYF.

For the CDR3, the DNA is TGTGCCGGCCACCCTGCCATTTATAATTCACCCCTCCACTTT. Translated, it gives CAGHPAIYNSPLHF. V and J are TRBV28 and TRBJ1-6; D is uncertain. Germline assignment: CDR1 MDHEN and CDR2 SYDVKM. Trimming pared 11 bases from V and 4 bases from J, leaving 15 bases between. This CDR3 contains 14 residues. Complete variable domain (other parts from reference TRBV28 and TRBJ1-6): DVKVTQSSRYLVKRTGEKVFLECVQDMDHENMFWYRQDPGLGLRLIYFSYDVKMKEKGDIPEGYSVSREKKERFSLILESASTNQTSMYLCAGHPAIYNSPLHFGNGTRLTVT.

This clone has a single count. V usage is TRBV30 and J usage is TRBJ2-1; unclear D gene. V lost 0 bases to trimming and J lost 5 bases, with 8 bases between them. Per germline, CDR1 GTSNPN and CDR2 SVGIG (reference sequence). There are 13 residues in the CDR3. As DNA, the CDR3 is TGTGCCTGGAGTGTACTGATTAACAATGAGCAGTTCTTC. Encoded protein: CAWSVLINNEQFF.

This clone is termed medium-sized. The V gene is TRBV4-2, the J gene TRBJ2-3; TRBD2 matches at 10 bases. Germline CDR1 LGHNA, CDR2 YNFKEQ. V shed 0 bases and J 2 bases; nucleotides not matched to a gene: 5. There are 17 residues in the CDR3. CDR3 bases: TGTGCCAGCAGCCAAGATTTAGCGGGGGGATCCACAGATACGCAGTATTTT. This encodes CASSQDLAGGSTDTQYF.

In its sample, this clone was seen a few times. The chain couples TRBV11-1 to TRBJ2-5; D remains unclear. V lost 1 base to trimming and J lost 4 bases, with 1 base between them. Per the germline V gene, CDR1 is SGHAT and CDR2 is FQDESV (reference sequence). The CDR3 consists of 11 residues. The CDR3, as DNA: TGTGCCAGCAGCTTAGGAGAGACCCAGTACTTC. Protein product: CASSLGETQYF.

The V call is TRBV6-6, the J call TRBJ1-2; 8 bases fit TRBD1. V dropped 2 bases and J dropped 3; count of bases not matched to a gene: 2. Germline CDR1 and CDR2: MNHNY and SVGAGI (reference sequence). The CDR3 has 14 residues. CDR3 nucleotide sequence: TGTGCCAGCAGTTACGACAGGGGCGACTATGGCTACACCTTC. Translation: CASSYDRGDYGYTF.

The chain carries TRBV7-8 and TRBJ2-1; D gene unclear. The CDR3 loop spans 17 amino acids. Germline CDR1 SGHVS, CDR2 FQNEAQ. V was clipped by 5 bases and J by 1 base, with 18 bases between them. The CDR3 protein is CASSLRSFATSYNEQFF. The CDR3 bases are TGTGCCAGCAGCCTCCGGTCCTTTGCCACATCCTACAATGAGCAGTTCTTC.

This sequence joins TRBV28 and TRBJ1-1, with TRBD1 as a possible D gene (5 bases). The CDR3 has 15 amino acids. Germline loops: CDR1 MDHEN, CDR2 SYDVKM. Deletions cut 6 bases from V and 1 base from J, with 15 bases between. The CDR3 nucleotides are TGTGCCAGCAGACCGAAATCCGGGACGAACACTGAAGCTTTCTTT. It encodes CASRPKSGTNTEAFF.

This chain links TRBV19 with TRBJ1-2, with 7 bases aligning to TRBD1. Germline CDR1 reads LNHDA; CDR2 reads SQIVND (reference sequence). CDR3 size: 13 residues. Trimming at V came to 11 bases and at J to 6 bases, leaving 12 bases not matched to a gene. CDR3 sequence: CAGWDSERDGYTF. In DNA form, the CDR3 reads TGTGCCGGATGGGACAGTGAAAGGGATGGCTACACCTTC.